This T cell receptor (beta chain) was obtained from a study of beta chain features in type 1 diabetes. For the study at large: Age, gender, cell numbers and subset yield matched between patients and controls. Regarding the study as a whole: The naive, central memory and Treg TCRB repertoires looked more alike in patients than they did in healthy donors.

Isolated RNA was reverse transcribed in full, so expressed TCRB transcripts were sequenced. TCRdb keeps only in-frame clones here, not all; method: immunoSEQ multiplex PCR. This table has around 280,000 clones, about 7.8% appearing once. As for this clone: Its antigen is undetermined.

This CDR3 has 16 residues. The V gene lost 2 bases and the J gene lost 2 bases, with 15 bases spanning the gap. Germline assignment: CDR1 SGHTA and CDR2 FQGNSA. Sequencing used central memory CD4+ T cells from blood. This chain links TRBV7-2 with TRBJ2-5; a weak D match, TRBD2 (5 bases). This receptor was obtained from a woman aged 18-35 years in good health. CDR3 in amino acids: CASSLSGLGAQETQYF. CDR3 sequence (DNA): TGTGCCAGCAGCTTAAGCGGCTTAGGTGCTCAAGAGACCCAGTACTTC.